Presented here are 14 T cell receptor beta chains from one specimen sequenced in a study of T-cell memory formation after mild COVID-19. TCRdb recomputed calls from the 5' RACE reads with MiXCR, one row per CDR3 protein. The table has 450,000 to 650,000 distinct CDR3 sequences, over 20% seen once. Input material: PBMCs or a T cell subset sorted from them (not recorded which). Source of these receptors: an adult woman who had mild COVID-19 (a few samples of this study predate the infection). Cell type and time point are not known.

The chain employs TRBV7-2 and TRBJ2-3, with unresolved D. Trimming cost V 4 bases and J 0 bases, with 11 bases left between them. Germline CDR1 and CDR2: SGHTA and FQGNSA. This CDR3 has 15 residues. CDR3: CASSSLGHSTDTQYF. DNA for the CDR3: TGTGCCAGCAGCTCCCTCGGGCATAGCACAGATACGCAGTATTTT. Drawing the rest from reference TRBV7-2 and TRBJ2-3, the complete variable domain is GAGVSQSPSNKVTEKGKDVELRCDPISGHTALYWYRQSLGQGLEFLIYFQGNSAPDKSGLPSDRFSAERTGGSVSTLTIQRTQQEDSAVYLCASSSLGHSTDTQYFGPGTRLTVL.

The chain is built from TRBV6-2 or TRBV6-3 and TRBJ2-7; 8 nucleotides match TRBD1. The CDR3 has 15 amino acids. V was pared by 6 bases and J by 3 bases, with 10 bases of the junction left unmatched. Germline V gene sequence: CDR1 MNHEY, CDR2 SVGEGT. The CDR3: CASSTLRTGIYEQYF. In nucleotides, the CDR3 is TGTGCCAGCAGCACTTTACGGACAGGGATCTACGAGCAGTACTTC.

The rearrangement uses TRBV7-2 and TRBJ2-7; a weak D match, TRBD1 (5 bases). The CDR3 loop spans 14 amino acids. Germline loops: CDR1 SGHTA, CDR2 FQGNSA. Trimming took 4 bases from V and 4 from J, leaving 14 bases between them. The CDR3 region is CASSSPRGGYEQYF. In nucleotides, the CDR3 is TGTGCCAGCAGCTCCCCAAGGGGTGGGTACGAGCAGTACTTC. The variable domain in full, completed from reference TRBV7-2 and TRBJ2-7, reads GAGVSQSPSNKVTEKGKDVELRCDPISGHTALYWYRQSLGQGLEFLIYFQGNSAPDKSGLPSDRFSAERTGGSVSTLTIQRTQQEDSAVYLCASSSPRGGYEQYFGPGTRLTVT.

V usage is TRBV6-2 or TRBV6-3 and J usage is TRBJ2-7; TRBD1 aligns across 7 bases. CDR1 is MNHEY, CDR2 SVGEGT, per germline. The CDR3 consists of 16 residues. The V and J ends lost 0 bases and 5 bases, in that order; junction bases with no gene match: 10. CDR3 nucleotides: TGTGCCAGCAGTTACTCGATAGAGGGGGCGATGGACGAGCAGTACTTC. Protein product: CASSYSIEGAMDEQYF.

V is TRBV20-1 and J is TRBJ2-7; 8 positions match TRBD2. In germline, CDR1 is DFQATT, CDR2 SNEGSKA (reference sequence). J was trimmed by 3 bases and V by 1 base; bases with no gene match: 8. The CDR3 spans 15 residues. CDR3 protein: CSARGSGAQFYEQYF. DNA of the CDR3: TGCAGTGCTAGAGGTAGCGGGGCGCAATTCTACGAGCAGTACTTC.

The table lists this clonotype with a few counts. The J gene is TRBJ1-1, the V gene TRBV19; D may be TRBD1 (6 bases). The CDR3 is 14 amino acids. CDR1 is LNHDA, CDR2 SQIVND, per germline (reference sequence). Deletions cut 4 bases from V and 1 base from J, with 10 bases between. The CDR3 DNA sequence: TGTGCCAGTAGTAGAACAGGGTCGAACACTGAAGCTTTCTTT. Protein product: CASSRTGSNTEAFF.

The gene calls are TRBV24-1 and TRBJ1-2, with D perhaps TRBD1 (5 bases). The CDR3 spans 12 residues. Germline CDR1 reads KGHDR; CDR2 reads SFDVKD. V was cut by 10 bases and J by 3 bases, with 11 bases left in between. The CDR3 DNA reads TGTGCCACACGGGGGGGGGACTATGGCTACACCTTC. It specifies CATRGGDYGYTF.

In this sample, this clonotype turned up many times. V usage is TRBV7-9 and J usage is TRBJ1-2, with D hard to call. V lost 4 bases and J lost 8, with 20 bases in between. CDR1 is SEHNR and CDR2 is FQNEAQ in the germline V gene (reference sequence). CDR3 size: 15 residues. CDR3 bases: TGTGCCAGCAGCTCCCCGGCCATACGGTCTGGGGGCTACACCTTC. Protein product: CASSSPAIRSGGYTF.

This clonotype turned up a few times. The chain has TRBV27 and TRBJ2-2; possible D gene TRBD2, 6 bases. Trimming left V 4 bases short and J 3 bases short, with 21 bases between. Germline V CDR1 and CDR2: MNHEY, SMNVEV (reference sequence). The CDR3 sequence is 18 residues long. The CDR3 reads CASSSKSGTDWHTGELFF. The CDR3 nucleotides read TGTGCCAGCAGTTCAAAATCGGGGACTGACTGGCACACCGGGGAGCTGTTTTTT.

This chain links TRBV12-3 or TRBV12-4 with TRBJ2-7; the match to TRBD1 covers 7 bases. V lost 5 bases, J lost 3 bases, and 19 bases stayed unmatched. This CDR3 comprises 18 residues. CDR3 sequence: CASSDLTSTGTEVYEQYF. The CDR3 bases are TGTGCCAGCAGTGACCTCACCTCTACCGGGACAGAAGTCTACGAGCAGTACTTC.

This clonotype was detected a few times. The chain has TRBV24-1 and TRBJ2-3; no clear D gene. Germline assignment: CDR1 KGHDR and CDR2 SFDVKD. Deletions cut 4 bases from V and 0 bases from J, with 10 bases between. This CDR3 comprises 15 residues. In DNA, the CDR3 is TGTGCCACCAGTGAGTCCAGAAGCAGCACAGATACGCAGTATTTT. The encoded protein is CATSESRSSTDTQYF.

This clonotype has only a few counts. The CDR3 loop reads CASSGGWYGYTF. The CDR3 DNA is TGTGCCAGTAGTGGAGGGTGGTATGGCTACACCTTC. The chain combines TRBV19 with TRBJ1-2; no firm D call. The CDR3 has 12 amino acids. Germline CDR1 reads LNHDA; CDR2 reads SQIVND (reference sequence). V lost 5 bases, J lost 5 bases, and 9 bases lay in between.

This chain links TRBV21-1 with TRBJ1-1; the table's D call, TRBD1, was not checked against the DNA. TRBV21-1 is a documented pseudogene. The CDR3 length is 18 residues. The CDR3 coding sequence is TGTGCCAGCAGCAGATCAACCACAGGGGGCGGGTTGAACACTGAAGCTTTCTTT. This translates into CASSRSTTGGGLNTEAFF.

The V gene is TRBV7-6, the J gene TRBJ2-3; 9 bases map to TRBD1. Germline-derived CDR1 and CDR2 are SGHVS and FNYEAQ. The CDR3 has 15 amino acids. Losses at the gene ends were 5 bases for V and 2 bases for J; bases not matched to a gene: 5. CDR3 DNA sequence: TGTGCCAGCAGCCAGTGGACAGGGGACACAGATACGCAGTATTTT. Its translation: CASSQWTGDTDTQYF.